Each of the 9 T cell receptor beta chains below was sequenced from the same sample in a study of cytomegalovirus exposure and HLA in healthy donors. In the PCR, 60 Vbeta and 13 Jbeta primers were used. The protocol was immunoSEQ multiplex PCR, while the TCRdb copy is restricted to in-frame clones and leaves out a portion. The table has 100,000 to 150,000 clones, approximately 78% seen once. The sample taken for sequencing was PBMCs. Receptors were obtained from a female donor in good health and CMV-seronegative.

The J gene is TRBJ2-1, the V gene TRBV5-1; 7 bases align to TRBD2. CDR3 size: 15 residues. In germline, CDR1 is SGHRS, CDR2 YFSETQ. With 3 bases clipped from V and 0 bases from J, the junction kept 3 bases outside the gene matches. The CDR3 sequence is CASSSLAASYNEQFF. Here the CDR3 DNA reads TGCGCCAGCAGCTCGCTAGCGGCCTCCTACAATGAGCAGTTCTTC.

V and J are TRBV10-3 and TRBJ1-1, with 7 bases matching TRBD1. The ends lost 5 bases at V and 7 bases at J; junction bases unmatched: 4. CDR3 length: 12 residues. The germline V gene has CDR1 ENHRY and CDR2 SYGVKD. This chain's CDR3 is CAISSGQNEAFF. The CDR3, as DNA: TGTGCCATCAGTTCGGGACAGAATGAAGCTTTCTTT.

This chain connects TRBV19 to TRBJ1-1; D not resolved. Germline-derived CDR1 and CDR2 are LNHDA and SQIVND (reference sequence). Trimming shortened V by 6 bases and J by 0 bases, and 14 bases separated the two germline ends. The length of the CDR3 is 15 residues. The CDR3, as DNA: TGTGCCAGTAGCCCTTGGCAGGTAATGAACACTGAAGCTTTCTTT. It codes for CASSPWQVMNTEAFF.

The rearrangement links TRBV28 to TRBJ2-1; 12 bases fit TRBD2. This CDR3 is built from 16 residues. Losses at the gene ends were 3 bases for V and 8 bases for J; bases not matched to a gene: 8. Looked up from germline, CDR1 is MDHEN and CDR2 is SYDVKM. The CDR3 spells CASSFGLAGGGDEQFF. CDR3 in DNA: TGTGCCAGCAGTTTTGGCCTAGCGGGAGGGGGGGATGAGCAGTTCTTC.

This clone was found once. The chain is built from TRBV7-6 and TRBJ2-3; 9 bases are a match to TRBD1. The junction had 7 bases not matched to a gene; V was cut back by 1 base and J by 2 bases. This CDR3 is 17 amino acids long. The germline V gene encodes CDR1 SGHVS and CDR2 FNYEAQ. CDR3 residues: CASSLGAQGAVTDTQYF. Written as DNA, the CDR3 is TGTGCCAGCAGCTTAGGGGCACAGGGGGCGGTCACAGATACGCAGTATTTT.

The chain carries TRBV2 and TRBJ2-3; 7 bases align to TRBD2. The CDR3 is 16 residues long. Germline CDR1 reads SNHLY; CDR2 reads FYNNEI. V lost 6 bases and J lost 4; bases outside the gene matches: 13. The CDR3 sequence: CASRGAGGSTSDTQYF. In nucleotides, the CDR3 is TGTGCCAGCAGAGGAGCGGGCGGGAGCACCTCAGATACGCAGTATTTT.

The V gene is TRBV5-1, the J gene TRBJ2-3; 7 nucleotides match TRBD2. Germline assignment: CDR1 SGHRS and CDR2 YFSETQ. V was clipped by 0 bases and J by 4 bases; unmatched bases: 2. CDR3 length: 14 residues. CDR3 sequence (DNA): TGCGCCAGCAGCTTGGCAGCGGGATCAGATACGCAGTATTTT. Translation: CASSLAAGSDTQYF.

This chain connects TRBV9 to TRBJ2-1, with D unresolved. Germline CDR1 reads SGDLS; CDR2 reads YYNGEE. There are 13 residues in the CDR3. V dropped 2 bases and J dropped 8 bases, with 11 bases sitting between them. The chain's CDR3 is CASSVRHRDEQFF. CDR3 nucleotide sequence: TGTGCCAGCAGCGTCCGTCACCGCGATGAGCAGTTCTTC.

The V call is TRBV7-9, the J call TRBJ2-2, with 8 bases identical to TRBD1. This CDR3 spans 15 amino acids. Germline trimming cut 6 bases from V and 7 bases from J; bases unmatched to any gene: 10. CDR1 and CDR2 (germline): SEHNR, FQNEAQ (reference sequence). CDR3 sequence (DNA): TGTGCCAGCAGACCTTTACAGGGGGAAATCGGGGAGCTGTTTTTT. Translating gives CASRPLQGEIGELFF.